This T cell receptor beta chain was sequenced in a study of T cell responses to AZD1222 COVID-19 vaccine. Some clones are missing from TCRdb's copy, which holds only in-frame ones; the method was immunoSEQ multiplex PCR. The table records around 110,000 clones, roughly four fifths of them present only once. The TCR sequence derives from an adult in good health. The source was peripheral blood, collected on day 0 of AZD1222 vaccination.

The CDR3, as DNA: TGTGCCAGCAGCACGGGACAGGGCGGCGAGCAGTACTTC. This encodes CASSTGQGGEQYF. This chain uses TRBV6-2 or TRBV6-3 with TRBJ2-7; 9 bases are a match to TRBD1. Unmatched junction bases numbered 6, after V lost 6 bases and J lost 6 bases. The CDR3 runs 13 residues. CDR1 and CDR2 from the germline V gene are MNHEY and SVGEGT.